These 29 T cell receptor beta chains came from one sample sequenced in a study of blood T cells in healthy people across ages. The use of a sample-barcoded 5' primer and a J-beta primer mix characterized a second PCR of about 6 to 11 cycles. Each CDR3 protein is one row after TCRdb ran MiXCR on the 5' RACE reads. The sample yields about 1.4 million distinct CDR3 sequences, roughly 60% seen once. The specimen was blood. Every receptor here comes from a man younger than 35 in good health.

This clonotype was seen a handful of times. The genes are TRBV29-1 and TRBJ1-1; D gene unclear. Trimming pared 4 bases from V and 0 bases from J, leaving 21 bases between. In germline, CDR1 is SQVTM, CDR2 ANQGSEA. This CDR3 comprises 17 residues. CDR3 sequence reads: CSVGKDRILGLNTEAFF. CDR3 nucleotides: TGCAGCGTTGGGAAGGACCGGATTCTTGGCCTGAACACTGAAGCTTTCTTT.

This clonotype appeared a few times. This CDR3 is CASTYLPAFMSSGANVLTF. In DNA form, the CDR3 reads TGTGCCAGCACCTATCTTCCGGCCTTTATGAGCTCTGGGGCCAACGTCCTGACTTTC. The chain has TRBV27 and TRBJ2-6; no firm D call. V was shortened by 7 bases and J by 0 bases, with 22 bases between the two germline ends. CDR1 and CDR2 from the germline V gene are MNHEY and SMNVEV (reference sequence). This CDR3 has 19 amino acids.

This clonotype showed up many times. A much larger clone differs by one base, so this may be a read error. This chain links TRBV5-6 with TRBJ2-5; the D gene is possibly TRBD2 (5 bases). The germline V and J ends were trimmed by 2 bases and 11 bases, with 19 bases remaining between them. CDR1 and CDR2 (germline): SGHDT, YYEEEE. CDR3 size: 14 residues. In DNA form, the CDR3 reads TGTGCCAGCAGCTTTGATCGGGGAGCCAATGAGCAGTACTTC. Protein: CASSFDRGANEQYF.

The V and J genes are TRBV20-1 and TRBJ2-7, with 8 positions matching TRBD2. V was pared by 3 bases and J by 2 bases, with 9 bases of the junction left unmatched. CDR1 and CDR2 from the germline V gene are DFQATT and SNEGSKA (reference sequence). The CDR3 consists of 15 residues. The CDR3 sequence is CSASLTGGFAYEQYF. Here the CDR3 DNA reads TGCAGTGCTAGTCTAACGGGAGGGTTCGCCTACGAGCAGTACTTC.

The chain recombines TRBV20-1 with TRBJ2-5; no clear D. CDR1 is DFQATT and CDR2 is SNEGSKA in the germline V gene (reference sequence). The germline V and J ends were trimmed by 6 bases and 6 bases, with 11 bases remaining between them. This CDR3 has 11 residues. The CDR3 loop reads CSAKGLQTQYF. For the CDR3, the DNA is TGCAGTGCCAAGGGCTTGCAGACCCAGTACTTC.

This chain uses TRBV9 with TRBJ2-5; 8 bases are a match to TRBD2. CDR3 length: 18 amino acids. Germline-derived CDR1 and CDR2 are SGDLS and YYNGEE. The V gene end was trimmed by 4 bases and the J gene end by 11 bases; junction bases not matched to a gene: 25. The DNA of the CDR3 is TGTGCCAGCAGCCCCCGTATTTTCCGGGGGGGAACGGGAGATGAGCAGTACTTC. It is translated as CASSPRIFRGGTGDEQYF.

The rearrangement joins TRBV24-1 to TRBJ2-3; D remains ambiguous. CDR3 length: 16 amino acids. CDR1 and CDR2 from the germline V gene are KGHDR and SFDVKD. Between the trimmed V and J ends, which lost 1 base and 0 bases, there was a span of 10 bases. The CDR3 reads CATSDLNSPSTDTQYF. CDR3 coding DNA: TGTGCCACCAGTGATTTAAACAGTCCTAGCACAGATACGCAGTATTTT.

This clonotype was seen a few times. CDR3 region: CASSYMGDGLVRLGNEQFF. CDR3 in DNA: TGTGCCAGCAGTTACATGGGTGACGGACTAGTCCGACTGGGGAATGAGCAGTTCTTC. V and J are TRBV6-5 and TRBJ2-1; TRBD2 aligns across 7 bases. Per germline, CDR1 MNHEY and CDR2 SVGAGI. CDR3 length: 19 residues. The trim removed 2 bases at V and 7 bases at J, leaving 20 bases unmatched.

This clonotype was seen only once. This chain joins TRBV21-1 and TRBJ2-5; TRBD1, the D gene given by the table, was not confirmed from the DNA. TRBV21-1 is flagged as a pseudogene. The length of the CDR3 is 16 residues. CDR3 DNA sequence: TGTGCCAGCAGCAAAGACGGGGGGGCGGGACAAGAGACCCAGTACTTC. It yields the protein CASSKDGGAGQETQYF.

This clonotype was seen a handful of times. The chain combines TRBV3-1 with TRBJ1-1; tentatively, D is TRBD1 (5 bases). Between the trimmed V and J ends, which lost 4 bases and 8 bases, there was a span of 20 bases. The CDR3 has 15 residues. Germline CDR1 LGHDT, CDR2 YNNKEL (reference sequence). The CDR3 protein is CASSLDGVRAWEAFF. CDR3 nucleotides: TGTGCCAGCAGCCTCGACGGGGTCAGGGCGTGGGAAGCTTTCTTT.

The chain has TRBV29-1 and TRBJ2-5, with D perhaps TRBD2 (6 bases). The J call is uncertain, as TRBJ2-7 better fits the DNA end. This CDR3 has 14 amino acids. Per the germline V gene, CDR1 is SQVTM and CDR2 is ANQGSEA. The chain's CDR3 is CSVVRDFNTYEQYF. CDR3 nucleotide sequence: TGCAGCGTTGTGCGGGACTTCAATACCTACGAGCAGTACTTC.

The chain employs TRBV7-2 and TRBJ1-2; D is possibly TRBD1 (6 bases). Trimming cost V 4 bases and J 3 bases, with 12 bases left between them. The germline V gene has CDR1 SGHTA and CDR2 FQGNSA. This CDR3 is 14 amino acids long. The CDR3, as DNA: TGTGCCAGCAGCTGGACAGTCGGCGACTATGGCTACACCTTC. This encodes CASSWTVGDYGYTF.

This clonotype occurred a few times. The chain is built from TRBV7-9 and TRBJ2-5, with 9 bases fitting TRBD2. Germline CDR1 and CDR2: SEHNR and FQNEAQ (reference sequence). Losses at the gene ends were 6 bases for V and 2 bases for J; bases not matched to a gene: 10. The CDR3 is 16 amino acids. The CDR3 DNA reads TGTGCCAGCAGGGGAAAGCGGGGGGCGGTACAAGAGACCCAGTACTTC. It is translated as CASRGKRGAVQETQYF.

This clonotype was picked up one time. This chain joins TRBV20-1 and TRBJ1-2; possibly TRBD1 for D (6 bases). Germline V gene sequence: CDR1 DFQATT, CDR2 SNEGSKA (reference sequence). The CDR3 contains 13 residues. V was pared by 6 bases and J by 5 bases, with 16 bases between. The CDR3 DNA follows: TGCAGTGCGCAGAGGTGGGACACTTATGGCTACACCTTC. Its protein product is CSAQRWDTYGYTF.

The genes are TRBV27 and TRBJ2-7; the match to TRBD1 covers 8 bases. J gave up 3 bases and V 5 bases, and 6 bases lay outside the gene matches. CDR3 length: 14 residues. CDR1 MNHEY and CDR2 SMNVEV come from the germline V gene (reference sequence). The CDR3 spells CASSRTGMDYEQYF. CDR3 in DNA: TGTGCCAGCAGTCGGACAGGGATGGACTACGAGCAGTACTTC.

This rearrangement joins TRBV4-1 to TRBJ2-1; 9 bases match TRBD2. The germline V gene encodes CDR1 MGHRA and CDR2 YSYEKL. V was clipped by 0 bases and J by 10 bases; unmatched bases: 7. This CDR3 has 15 amino acids. The CDR3 region is CASSQDTSGLGEQFF. The CDR3, as DNA: TGCGCCAGCAGCCAAGATACTAGCGGGCTAGGCGAGCAGTTCTTC.

This clonotype was detected only a few times. The CDR3 is CASSESGGGLYNEQFF. The CDR3 region has the DNA TGTGCCAGCAGTGAATCGGGCGGGGGACTATACAATGAGCAGTTCTTC. The J gene is TRBJ2-1, the V gene TRBV2, with TRBD2 identical over 7 bases. This CDR3 comprises 16 residues. With V trimmed by 2 bases and J by 4 bases, 8 bases remained unmatched. Per the germline V gene, CDR1 is SNHLY and CDR2 is FYNNEI.

The chain joins TRBV7-2 to TRBJ2-7; 8 bases match TRBD1. The CDR3 loop spans 15 amino acids. Germline trimming cut 4 bases from V and 6 bases from J; bases unmatched to any gene: 11. The germline V gene has CDR1 SGHTA and CDR2 FQGNSA. CDR3: CASSSWGQVEREQYF. In DNA, the CDR3 is TGTGCCAGCAGCTCCTGGGGACAGGTGGAACGCGAGCAGTACTTC.

This clonotype was recorded a few times. The chain links TRBV2 to TRBJ1-4; no reliable D call. V dropped 4 bases and J dropped 4 bases, with 10 bases sitting between them. This CDR3 spans 14 amino acids. From germline, CDR1 is SNHLY and CDR2 FYNNEI. The DNA of the CDR3 is TGTGCCAGCAGTGGATCTCAGATTAATGAAAAACTGTTTTTT. Protein sequence: CASSGSQINEKLFF. The variable domain in full, with the rest retrieved from reference TRBV2 and TRBJ1-4, is EPEVTQTPSHQVTQMGQEVILRCVPISNHLYFYWYRQILGQKVEFLVSFYNNEISEKSEIFDDQFSVERPDGSNFTLKIRSTKLEDSAMYFCASSGSQINEKLFFGSGTQLSVL.

This chain links TRBV24-1 with TRBJ1-2; D gene unclear. The germline V and J ends were trimmed by 4 bases and 8 bases, with 16 bases remaining between them. Germline-derived CDR1 and CDR2 are KGHDR and SFDVKD. This CDR3 is built from 14 residues. The CDR3: CATSDRAGQAGYTF. Here the CDR3 DNA reads TGTGCCACCAGTGACCGGGCTGGGCAGGCGGGCTACACCTTC.

This sequence joins TRBV20-1 and TRBJ2-7; TRBD2 is a possible D gene (5 bases). This CDR3 contains 14 residues. Germline CDR1 reads DFQATT; CDR2 reads SNEGSKA (reference sequence). The ends were cut back, 5 bases at V and 1 base at J, with 15 bases in the middle. The CDR3 protein is CSALAPYSSYEQYF. The CDR3 nucleotides read TGCAGTGCTCTAGCCCCCTACTCTTCCTACGAGCAGTACTTC.

The V call is TRBV11-2, the J call TRBJ2-7; 11 positions agree with TRBD2. The V segment lost 3 bases and the J segment 1 base; nucleotides outside the gene matches: 8. CDR1 is SGHAT and CDR2 is FQNNGV in the germline V gene. The CDR3 contains 17 residues. The CDR3 spells CASSLATSGVSSYEQYF. The CDR3 DNA is TGTGCCAGCAGCTTGGCGACTAGCGGGGTTAGTTCCTACGAGCAGTACTTC.

In its sample, this clonotype was seen once. V and J are TRBV20-1 and TRBJ2-7; TRBD2 matches at 7 bases. The germline V gene has CDR1 DFQATT and CDR2 SNEGSKA (reference sequence). The CDR3 is made up of 15 amino acids. CDR3 residues: CSPRASGKLSYEQYF. The CDR3 region has the DNA TGCAGCCCTAGGGCTAGCGGCAAACTCTCCTACGAGCAGTACTTC.

This clonotype showed up just once. The chain couples TRBV20-1 to TRBJ2-3; no reliable D call. The V end lost 6 bases, the J end lost 0 bases, and 16 bases lay between the germline ends. The CDR3 runs to 15 residues. Germline CDR1 reads DFQATT; CDR2 reads SNEGSKA (reference sequence). CDR3 protein: CSAKPPGLSTDTQYF. The CDR3 nucleotides are TGCAGTGCAAAACCCCCGGGCCTGAGCACAGATACGCAGTATTTT.

This clonotype was observed a few times. V gene TRBV2 combines with J gene TRBJ2-3, with no clear D. The germline CDR1 and CDR2 sequences are SNHLY and FYNNEI. V was shortened by 3 bases and J by 1 base, with 5 bases between the two germline ends. There are 13 residues in the CDR3. Here the CDR3 DNA reads TGTGCCAGCAGTGATACAGGCACAGATACGCAGTATTTT. Protein: CASSDTGTDTQYF.

The chain has TRBV27 and TRBJ2-3, with 8 bases lining up with TRBD1. Per germline, CDR1 MNHEY and CDR2 SMNVEV (reference sequence). V lost 5 bases, J lost 3 bases, and 10 bases stayed unmatched. CDR3 size: 16 residues. The CDR3 is CASSPPDRVGTDTQYF. In DNA, the CDR3 is TGTGCCAGCAGTCCACCGGACAGGGTTGGGACAGATACGCAGTATTTT.

The chain combines TRBV20-1 with TRBJ1-2, with D hard to call. CDR1 and CDR2 from the germline V gene are DFQATT and SNEGSKA (reference sequence). The CDR3 contains 11 residues. V was clipped by 6 bases and J by 8 bases, with 13 bases between them. The CDR3 is CSANILRGYTF. In DNA, the CDR3 is TGCAGTGCGAATATCCTAAGAGGCTACACCTTC.

This rearrangement joins TRBV29-1 to TRBJ1-2, with TRBD1 matching over 8 bases. This CDR3 has 13 amino acids. Germline-derived CDR1 and CDR2 are SQVTM and ANQGSEA. V was clipped by 7 bases and J by 3 bases; unmatched bases: 7. This CDR3 reads CSARKQGDYGYTF. The CDR3 region has the DNA TGCAGCGCCAGAAAACAGGGGGACTATGGCTACACCTTC.

J is TRBJ2-3 and V is TRBV6-1; possibly TRBD2 for D (6 bases). V lost 5 bases, J lost 8 bases, and 14 bases lay in between. The CDR3 covers 13 residues. Germline assignment: CDR1 MNHNS and CDR2 SASEGT. As DNA, the CDR3 is TGTGCCAGCAGTACCGAAGGGACTGGTACGCAGTATTTT. Protein: CASSTEGTGTQYF.